What follows are 27 T cell receptor beta chains derived from one specimen sequenced in a study of blood T cells in healthy people across ages. A second PCR, run for roughly 7 to 11 cycles, used a sample-barcoded 5' primer plus a J-beta primer mix. TCRdb re-analysed the 5' RACE reads in MiXCR, keeping a single row per CDR3 protein. Among about 1,500,000 distinct CDR3 sequences listed, approximately 28% were seen once. The sequenced sample was blood. Receptor source: a woman aged 25-40 years in good health.

The chain uses TRBV29-1 and TRBJ1-1; TRBD1 aligns across 7 bases. V dropped 5 bases and J dropped 7; count of bases not matched to a gene: 7. Germline V CDR1 and CDR2: SQVTM, ANQGSEA. CDR3 length: 12 amino acids. The CDR3 nucleotides read TGCAGCGTTCTTGGGACAGCAATTGAAGCTTTCTTT. Amino acids: CSVLGTAIEAFF.

This clonotype was seen just once. V and J are TRBV12-3 or TRBV12-4 and TRBJ1-2, with TRBD1 as a possible D gene (6 bases). V lost 5 bases and J 4 bases, leaving 17 bases between the germline ends. This CDR3 region has 15 residues. In DNA, the CDR3 is TGTGCCAGCAGTCCCCGGGGGCCGTGGGCCTATGGCTACACCTTC. Translating gives CASSPRGPWAYGYTF.

The chain carries TRBV12-5 and TRBJ2-5, with D possibly TRBD1 on 6 matching bases. The germline V gene has CDR1 LGHNT and CDR2 FRNRAP. The CDR3 runs to 17 residues. The ends were cut back, 1 base at V and 2 bases at J, with 17 bases in the middle. The CDR3 nucleotides read TGTGCTAGTGGTTTGGCTCTTGGACAGCCGAAGCAAGAGACCCAGTACTTC. Its protein product is CASGLALGQPKQETQYF.

This clonotype was found a few times. The V call is TRBV5-1, the J call TRBJ1-1; maybe TRBD1 (5 bases). The CDR3 runs to 14 residues. V lost 9 bases, J lost 4 bases, and 19 bases lay in between. The V gene's germline CDR1 is SGHRS and CDR2 YFSETQ. The DNA for the CDR3 is TGCGCCACCTCCCGTCGGGGGATGAGCACTGAAGCTTTCTTT. It yields the protein CATSRRGMSTEAFF.

This clonotype was seen repeatedly, ten times or more. J is TRBJ1-2 and V is TRBV6-1, with no clear D. This CDR3 has 15 amino acids. Trimming removed 2 bases from V and 4 bases from J, with 14 bases in between. In germline, CDR1 is MNHNS, CDR2 SASEGT. This CDR3 is CASSESGDDIYGYTF. In nucleotides, the CDR3 is TGTGCCAGCAGTGAAAGCGGGGATGACATCTATGGCTACACCTTC.

This clonotype was observed a handful of times. This rearrangement joins TRBV6-5 to TRBJ1-2, with TRBD1 as a possible D gene (5 bases). This CDR3 comprises 18 residues. The V end was cut by 0 bases, the J end by 0 bases, with 17 bases between. Germline CDR1 MNHEY, CDR2 SVGAGI. The CDR3 region is CASSYSRGSRRSNYGYTF. In nucleotides, the CDR3 is TGTGCCAGCAGTTACTCGAGGGGATCCAGGAGATCTAACTATGGCTACACCTTC.

This CDR3 is CASSLPLVNSDQPQHF. The DNA of the CDR3 is TGTGCCAGCAGCCTCCCCCTCGTTAATTCTGATCAGCCCCAGCATTTT. This chain uses TRBV7-9 with TRBJ1-5; D unresolved. This CDR3 region has 16 residues. The germline CDR1 and CDR2 sequences are SEHNR and FQNEAQ (reference sequence). Trimming took 5 bases from V and 5 from J, leaving 19 bases between them.

This clonotype appeared a few times. The V call is TRBV20-1, the J call TRBJ2-7, with D perhaps matching TRBD1 or TRBD2 (5 bases each). V was clipped by 3 bases and J by 3 bases, with 15 bases between them. Germline CDR1 and CDR2: DFQATT and SNEGSKA (reference sequence). There are 14 residues in the CDR3. Here the CDR3 DNA reads TGCAGTGCTAGGGTTTCGGGACGCCGCTACGAGCAGTACTTC. Translated, it gives CSARVSGRRYEQYF.

This clonotype has just a few counts. The chain has TRBV20-1 and TRBJ2-5; TRBD2 might be the D (7 bases). The germline V and J ends were trimmed by 6 bases and 3 bases, with 14 bases remaining between them. Per germline, CDR1 DFQATT and CDR2 SNEGSKA (reference sequence). The CDR3 length is 13 residues. The CDR3 sequence: CSARGGLEETQYF. As DNA, the CDR3 is TGCAGTGCGAGGGGGGGGCTCGAAGAGACCCAGTACTTC.

This sequence joins TRBV20-1 and TRBJ2-1; perhaps TRBD2 as D (6 bases). CDR1 and CDR2 from the germline V gene are DFQATT and SNEGSKA (reference sequence). Between the trimmed V and J ends, which lost 1 base and 0 bases, there was a span of 10 bases. The CDR3 totals 15 residues. CDR3 region: CSARASVSSYNEQFF. For the CDR3, the DNA is TGCAGTGCTAGAGCTAGCGTCAGCTCCTACAATGAGCAGTTCTTC.

The chain employs TRBV20-1 and TRBJ2-1, with D possibly being TRBD2 (5 bases). Trimming took 0 bases from V and 13 from J, leaving 10 bases between them. Germline loops: CDR1 DFQATT, CDR2 SNEGSKA (reference sequence). This CDR3 is built from 11 residues. The CDR3 DNA sequence: TGCAGTGCTAGAGAAAGTCGGGAACAGTTCTTC. It is translated as CSARESREQFF.

This clonotype was counted between two and nine times. The junction departs from the called germline gene at one end, perhaps through a read error. The genes are TRBV29-1 and TRBJ2-1, with D unclear. This CDR3 spans 13 amino acids. Germline V gives CDR1 SQVTM, CDR2 ANQGSEA. This chain's CDR3 is CSVSRMDHNGQFF. The DNA of the CDR3 is TGCAGCGTTTCAAGAATGGATCACAATGGGCAGTTCTTC.

The chain has TRBV30 and TRBJ2-7; D is unclear. The V end was cut by 2 bases, the J end by 5 bases, with 13 bases between. Germline V gene data show CDR1 as GTSNPN and CDR2 as SVGIG (reference sequence). This CDR3 region has 13 residues. CDR3 amino acids: CAWSPNSLNEQYF. The CDR3 nucleotides read TGTGCCTGGAGTCCGAACAGCCTGAACGAGCAGTACTTC.

This clonotype was seen a few times. This rearrangement joins TRBV2 to TRBJ1-2, with 7 nucleotides matching TRBD1. With V trimmed by 6 bases and J by 1 base, 8 bases remained unmatched. Germline assignment: CDR1 SNHLY and CDR2 FYNNEI. The CDR3 is 15 amino acids. The CDR3 loop is CASSRQTGSNYGYTF. Here the CDR3 DNA reads TGTGCCAGCAGCAGACAGACAGGGAGTAACTATGGCTACACCTTC.

This clonotype was seen only a few times. The V and J genes are TRBV12-3 or TRBV12-4 and TRBJ2-3; a weak D match, TRBD2 (6 bases). Trimming took 11 bases from V and 1 from J, leaving 7 bases between them. The CDR3 runs to 11 residues. The CDR3 spells CAAGRTDTQYF. The CDR3, as DNA: TGTGCCGCGGGGCGCACAGATACGCAGTATTTT.

Only a few counts were recorded for this clonotype. The rearrangement links TRBV27 to TRBJ2-2; D tentatively fits TRBD1 or TRBD2 (5 bases each). There are 14 residues in the CDR3. From germline, CDR1 is MNHEY and CDR2 SMNVEV (reference sequence). Trimming shortened V by 6 bases and J by 3 bases, and 11 bases separated the two germline ends. The CDR3, as DNA: TGTGCCAGCAGCTTGGGGGTCTACACCGGGGAGCTGTTTTTT. Encoded protein: CASSLGVYTGELFF.

The sample holds a few counts of this clonotype. The chain employs TRBV12-5 and TRBJ2-1; D tentatively fits TRBD1 or TRBD2 (6 bases each). In germline, CDR1 is LGHNT, CDR2 FRNRAP. V lost 0 bases and J 5 bases, leaving 8 bases between the germline ends. This CDR3 spans 14 amino acids. CDR3 region: CASGLVGGHNEQFF. The CDR3, as DNA: TGTGCTAGTGGTTTGGTGGGGGGCCACAATGAGCAGTTCTTC.

The rearrangement joins TRBV12-5 to TRBJ2-5; 15 nucleotides line up with TRBD2. This CDR3 contains 16 residues. V shed 5 bases and J 2 bases; nucleotides not matched to a gene: 3. CDR1 and CDR2 from the germline V gene are LGHNT and FRNRAP. CDR3 loop: CASGPGLAGGQETQYF. The DNA of the CDR3 is TGTGCTAGTGGTCCGGGACTAGCGGGGGGACAAGAGACCCAGTACTTC.

There are a few counts of this clonotype. The chain is built from TRBV4-1 and TRBJ2-1; maybe TRBD2 (6 bases). Per germline, CDR1 MGHRA and CDR2 YSYEKL. Trimming cost V 1 base and J 5 bases, with 12 bases left between them. The CDR3 length is 15 residues. CDR3 nucleotide sequence: TGCGCCAGCAGCCAAGCCGGGACTGCGAACAATGAGCAGTTCTTC. This translates into CASSQAGTANNEQFF.

V is TRBV30 and J is TRBJ1-5; 8 bases match TRBD1. Trimming cost V 5 bases and J 7 bases; bases outside gene matches: 4. Germline CDR1 is GTSNPN and CDR2 is SVGIG (reference sequence). CDR3 size: 12 residues. The CDR3: CAWDRGVQPQHF. CDR3 sequence (DNA): TGTGCCTGGGACAGGGGCGTGCAGCCCCAGCATTTT.

This clonotype was counted ten times or more. The rearrangement uses TRBV28 and TRBJ1-5, with D uncertain. Germline V gene data show CDR1 as MDHEN and CDR2 as SYDVKM. This CDR3 is built from 16 residues. Between the trimmed V and J ends, which lost 6 bases and 3 bases, there was a span of 18 bases. The CDR3 bases are TGTGCCAGCAGACCAACATACCGGGGATACAATCAGCCCCAGCATTTT. This gives the protein CASRPTYRGYNQPQHF.

The rearrangement joins TRBV27 to TRBJ1-2; TRBD1 might be the D (6 bases). The V and J ends lost 6 bases and 2 bases respectively, with 22 bases between them. The germline V gene has CDR1 MNHEY and CDR2 SMNVEV (reference sequence). The CDR3 loop spans 17 amino acids. The CDR3 DNA follows: TGTGCCAGCAGAAGTCCCCTCTTCCAGGGGTGGAACTATGGCTACACCTTC. As protein: CASRSPLFQGWNYGYTF.

This sequence joins TRBV20-1 and TRBJ1-3, with no clear D. From germline, CDR1 is DFQATT and CDR2 SNEGSKA (reference sequence). CDR3 length equals 14 residues. Deletions cut 0 bases from V and 3 bases from J, with 9 bases between. DNA of the CDR3: TGCAGTGCTAGAGATGAGATCCTTGGAAACACCATATATTTT. Amino acid sequence: CSARDEILGNTIYF.

This clonotype was seen only a few times. The chain is built from TRBV5-6 and TRBJ2-5, with TRBD1 identical over 9 bases. CDR1 SGHDT and CDR2 YYEEEE come from the germline V gene. V trimming: 3 bases; J trimming: 6 bases; junction bases outside the gene matches: 6. The CDR3 runs to 14 residues. The DNA for the CDR3 is TGTGCCAGCAGCTCCGGGACAGGGAAGAAGACCCAGTACTTC. Translation gives CASSSGTGKKTQYF.

The chain joins TRBV5-1 to TRBJ2-5; TRBD2 matches 8 bases. The germline V gene encodes CDR1 SGHRS and CDR2 YFSETQ. CDR3 length: 14 residues. J was trimmed by 11 bases and V by 4 bases; bases with no gene match: 13. Here the CDR3 DNA reads TGCGCCAGCAGCGGTTCCTTCACTAGCGGTGAGCAGTACTTC. This translates into CASSGSFTSGEQYF.

This clonotype came up once. A junction boundary mismatches the germline segment, possibly from a read error. The J gene is TRBJ1-2, the V gene TRBV12-3 or TRBV12-4; D remains ambiguous. CDR3 size: 13 residues. The CDR3 sequence: CASSPSTTYGYIF. In DNA, the CDR3 is TGTGCCAGCAGTCCCTCGACAACCTATGGCTACATCTTC.

This clonotype was seen many times. The chain uses TRBV4-1 and TRBJ2-5, with TRBD1 matching 7 bases. The germline gives CDR1 MGHRA, CDR2 YSYEKL. V was clipped by 4 bases and J by 2 bases; unmatched bases: 7. The CDR3 is made up of 15 amino acids. CDR3 sequence: CASSLSGTAQETQYF. As DNA, the CDR3 is TGCGCCAGCAGCCTTTCCGGGACAGCACAAGAGACCCAGTACTTC.